The sequence of this T cell receptor beta chain was determined in a study of blood T cell repertoires in COVID-19. Assay used: immunoSEQ multiplex PCR; TCRdb lists only in-frame clones, some missing. The top ten clones hold 8.2% of a sample with fewer than 70,000 clones, nearly 90% of them seen once. This receptor was identified in a man between 45 and 60 years old with active COVID-19. Input material: peripheral blood.

CDR3 coding DNA: TGTGCCAGCAGCCCAGGCCAAACCGGTGAAAAACTGTTTTTT. Translation: CASSPGQTGEKLFF. The V gene is TRBV7-9, the J gene TRBJ1-4; D unclear. Germline V gene lookup returns CDR1 SEHNR and CDR2 FQNEAQ (reference sequence). The CDR3 is made up of 14 amino acids. V lost 5 bases and J lost 7, with 14 bases in between.